Presented here are 28 T cell receptor beta chains from one specimen sequenced in a study of blood T cell repertoires in COVID-19. Method: immunoSEQ multiplex PCR; TCRdb's copy keeps in-frame clones and lacks some. This table holds around 92,000 clones, approximately 83% found once. Material: peripheral blood. The receptors originated from a woman of 80 years or more with acute or convalescent COVID-19.

The rearrangement joins TRBV19 to TRBJ2-3, with 9 bases identical to TRBD1. The length of the CDR3 is 16 residues. The V gene end was trimmed by 6 bases and the J gene end by 5 bases; junction bases not matched to a gene: 12. The germline CDR1 and CDR2 sequences are LNHDA and SQIVND (reference sequence). The CDR3 loop reads CASRPPWTGEGDTQYF. CDR3 nucleotide sequence: TGTGCCAGTAGACCCCCCTGGACAGGGGAGGGAGATACGCAGTATTTT.

The rearrangement uses TRBV30 and TRBJ2-1; 8 bases line up with TRBD2. This CDR3 has 14 residues. CDR1 is GTSNPN, CDR2 SVGIG, per germline (reference sequence). V lost 1 base, J lost 4 bases, and 3 bases stayed unmatched. The CDR3 DNA follows: TGTGCCTGGAGTGGGGGACTAGTTTACAATGAGCAGTTCTTC. Translated, it gives CAWSGGLVYNEQFF.

This clone was observed a few times. V usage is TRBV2 and J usage is TRBJ2-7, with D perhaps TRBD2 (5 bases). V was trimmed by 7 bases and J by 4 bases, leaving 14 bases between them. The CDR3 is 13 amino acids. Per the germline V gene, CDR1 is SNHLY and CDR2 is FYNNEI. DNA for the CDR3: TGTGCCAGCATACTCCCACTAGGGTACGAGCAGTACTTC. This codes for CASILPLGYEQYF. Complete variable domain (other parts from reference TRBV2 and TRBJ2-7): EPEVTQTPSHQVTQMGQEVILRCVPISNHLYFYWYRQILGQKVEFLVSFYNNEISEKSEIFDDQFSVERPDGSNFTLKIRSTKLEDSAMYFCASILPLGYEQYFGPGTRLTVT.

The rearrangement joins TRBV18 to TRBJ1-6; a weak D match, TRBD1 (5 bases). Trimming removed 1 base from V and 5 bases from J, with 12 bases in between. The CDR3 has 16 residues. Germline V gene lookup returns CDR1 KGHSH and CDR2 LQKENI. The chain's CDR3 is CASSPRAGSDNSPLHF. The CDR3 DNA sequence: TGTGCCAGCTCACCACGGGCAGGGTCTGATAATTCACCCCTCCACTTT.

This clone was counted a single time. This chain joins TRBV2 and TRBJ2-5; 12 positions match TRBD2. V lost 6 bases and J lost 5; bases outside the gene matches: 25. Germline lookup yields CDR1 SNHLY and CDR2 FYNNEI. The length of the CDR3 is 21 residues. CDR3 DNA: TGTGCCAGCAGGTTCGACACAGGGGGGAGTTTGACTAGCGGGAGTCGTGAGACCCAGTACTTC. This translates into CASRFDTGGSLTSGSRETQYF.

The chain employs TRBV9 and TRBJ2-3; 7 nucleotides agree with TRBD1. This CDR3 contains 15 residues. The germline V gene has CDR1 SGDLS and CDR2 YYNGEE. V gave up 0 bases and J gave up 0 bases; unmatched junction bases: 1. The CDR3 sequence: CASSVGQGSTDTQYF. The CDR3 DNA sequence: TGTGCCAGCAGCGTAGGACAGGGCAGCACAGATACGCAGTATTTT. Full variable domain (remainder filled in from reference TRBV9 and TRBJ2-3): DSGVTQTPKHLITATGQRVTLRCSPRSGDLSVYWYQQSLDQGLQFLIQYYNGEERAKGNILERFSAQQFPDLHSELNLSSLELGDSALYFCASSVGQGSTDTQYFGPGTRLTVL.

The rearrangement uses TRBV5-6 and TRBJ2-3, with a possible D match to TRBD2 (7 bases). CDR1 and CDR2 from the germline V gene are SGHDT and YYEEEE. V was cut by 4 bases and J by 4 bases, with 16 bases left in between. This CDR3 is 15 amino acids long. CDR3 nucleotides: TGTGCCAGCAGCCTTGCCGGAGGGGGGGCAGATACGCAGTATTTT. Protein: CASSLAGGGADTQYF.

The J gene is TRBJ2-7, the V gene TRBV5-1; perhaps TRBD2 as D (6 bases). Germline-derived CDR1 and CDR2 are SGHRS and YFSETQ. Trimming removed 0 bases at V and 4 bases at J, with 14 bases between. The CDR3 has 15 amino acids. CDR3: CASSLGTTAGYEQYF. The DNA of the CDR3 is TGCGCCAGCAGCTTGGGTACGACAGCGGGTTACGAGCAGTACTTC.

The V gene is TRBV5-1, the J gene TRBJ2-2; 9 bases fit TRBD1. CDR1 is SGHRS, CDR2 YFSETQ, per germline. V dropped 3 bases and J dropped 7; count of bases not matched to a gene: 7. The CDR3 contains 15 residues. The CDR3 nucleotides read TGCGCCAGCAGCTCAACAGGGGGCGAGGTCGGGGAGCTGTTTTTT. Its translation: CASSSTGGEVGELFF.

The chain links TRBV7-8 to TRBJ2-5; D may be TRBD2 (7 bases). With 3 bases removed from V and 4 bases from J, the gap between germline ends came to 15 bases. This CDR3 comprises 15 residues. Germline CDR1 is SGHVS and CDR2 is FQNEAQ. The CDR3 reads CASSLGWRGGETQYF. Written as DNA, the CDR3 is TGTGCCAGCAGCTTGGGGTGGAGGGGGGGAGAGACCCAGTACTTC.

The V call is TRBV11-2, the J call TRBJ2-7; D is ambiguous. Germline lookup yields CDR1 SGHAT and CDR2 FQNNGV. The V gene lost 1 base and the J gene lost 0 bases, with 4 bases spanning the gap. The CDR3 has 13 residues. Here the CDR3 reads CASSLGGSYEQYF. CDR3 DNA: TGTGCCAGCAGCTTAGGAGGCTCCTACGAGCAGTACTTC. Full variable domain (outside the CDR3, taken from reference TRBV11-2 and TRBJ2-7): EAGVAQSPRYKIIEKRQSVAFWCNPISGHATLYWYQQILGQGPKLLIQFQNNGVVDDSQLPKDRFSAERLKGVDSTLKIQPAKLEDSAVYLCASSLGGSYEQYFGPGTRLTVT.

V and J are TRBV28 and TRBJ2-1, with 9 bases matching TRBD2. CDR3 length equals 13 residues. Germline values: CDR1 MDHEN, CDR2 SYDVKM. After removal of 4 bases from V and 7 bases from J, the junction contained 2 bases not matched to a gene. CDR3 residues: CASSSAGGNEQFF. The CDR3 nucleotides read TGTGCCAGCAGTTCAGCGGGGGGAAATGAGCAGTTCTTC.

The rearrangement links TRBV7-9 to TRBJ2-6; the D gene is possibly TRBD2 (5 bases). Trimming removed 2 bases at V and 12 bases at J, with 14 bases between. Germline V gives CDR1 SEHNR, CDR2 FQNEAQ (reference sequence). The CDR3 has 14 amino acids. This CDR3 reads CASSLQGGSGVLTF. The CDR3 DNA is TGTGCCAGCAGCTTACAAGGAGGCTCGGGCGTCCTGACTTTC.

The chain combines TRBV27 with TRBJ2-1, with 8 bases lining up with TRBD2. CDR3 length equals 16 residues. The germline V gene encodes CDR1 MNHEY and CDR2 SMNVEV (reference sequence). V lost 8 bases, J lost 12 bases, and 21 bases stayed unmatched. The CDR3 coding sequence is TGTGCCAGCTCCCTGAGGAGGGCTAGCGGGCCTCGAGGGCAGTTCTTC. It encodes CASSLRRASGPRGQFF.

The chain employs TRBV19 and TRBJ2-2; TRBD2 is a possible D gene (6 bases). The germline V gene has CDR1 LNHDA and CDR2 SQIVND (reference sequence). Trimming pared 9 bases from V and 0 bases from J, leaving 11 bases between. The CDR3 runs to 14 residues. In DNA form, the CDR3 reads TGTGCCAGCCGGGGACTGCCGAACACCGGGGAGCTGTTTTTT. Translation: CASRGLPNTGELFF.

The rearrangement joins TRBV5-4 to TRBJ2-1, with D tentatively TRBD1 (6 bases). Germline assignment: CDR1 SGHNT and CDR2 YYREEE (reference sequence). V lost 0 bases and J 4 bases, leaving 11 bases between the germline ends. This CDR3 spans 15 amino acids. CDR3 residues: CASSLDGQGYNEQFF. The CDR3 DNA follows: TGTGCCAGCAGCTTGGACGGGCAGGGGTACAATGAGCAGTTCTTC.

The chain employs TRBV28 and TRBJ2-1, with 7 positions matching TRBD1. This CDR3 is 11 amino acids long. The V gene end was trimmed by 5 bases and the J gene end by 11 bases; junction bases not matched to a gene: 3. Looked up from germline, CDR1 is MDHEN and CDR2 is SYDVKM. CDR3 loop: CASSQTGKQFF. CDR3 nucleotides: TGTGCCAGCAGTCAGACAGGGAAGCAGTTCTTC.

This clone came up a few times. The chain employs TRBV9 and TRBJ2-2, with D maybe TRBD1 (5 bases). The CDR3 loop spans 15 amino acids. Germline CDR1 is SGDLS and CDR2 is YYNGEE. Trimming left V 4 bases short and J 1 base short, with 11 bases between. For the CDR3, the DNA is TGTGCCAGCAGCCCCCGACAGATGAACACCGGGGAGCTGTTTTTT. Amino acids: CASSPRQMNTGELFF.

J is TRBJ2-5 and V is TRBV12-5, with 8 nucleotides matching TRBD2. The germline gives CDR1 LGHNT, CDR2 FRNRAP. With 0 bases clipped from V and 4 bases from J, the junction kept 4 bases outside the gene matches. The CDR3 contains 15 residues. The CDR3 reads CASGLVVGGGETQYF. CDR3 bases: TGTGCTAGTGGTTTGGTGGTCGGGGGGGGAGAGACCCAGTACTTC.

The chain recombines TRBV6-2 or TRBV6-3 with TRBJ2-7, with D perhaps TRBD1 (5 bases). Trimming removed 8 bases at V and 6 bases at J, with 14 bases between. This CDR3 region has 12 residues. CDR1 MNHEY and CDR2 SVGEGT come from the germline V gene. The CDR3 region is CASGPRGREQYF. CDR3 bases: TGTGCCAGCGGCCCTAGGGGCCGCGAGCAGTACTTC.

This clone was counted between two and nine times. The chain is built from TRBV18 and TRBJ1-4; D unclear. V lost 2 bases, J lost 5 bases, and 9 bases lay in between. There are 14 residues in the CDR3. CDR1 is KGHSH, CDR2 LQKENI, per germline. CDR3 sequence (DNA): TGTGCCAGCTCACCAACCCCCGAGAATGAAAAACTGTTTTTT. Its protein product is CASSPTPENEKLFF.

Here the CDR3 reads CASSSGSAKNIQYF. The CDR3 nucleotides read TGTGCCAGCTCTAGCGGGAGCGCCAAAAACATTCAGTACTTC. V usage is TRBV7-9 and J usage is TRBJ2-4, with 10 bases that match TRBD2. V lost 8 bases to trimming and J lost 1 base; unmatched junction nucleotides: 2. CDR3 length equals 14 residues. Germline-derived CDR1 and CDR2 are SEHNR and FQNEAQ (reference sequence).

The CDR3 bases are TGTGCCAGCAGCTTAGGTCCGCCAGGTACCAATCAGCCCCAGCATTTT. This encodes CASSLGPPGTNQPQHF. The chain recombines TRBV7-2 with TRBJ1-5, with D unresolved. There are 16 residues in the CDR3. Germline V gives CDR1 SGHTA, CDR2 FQGNSA. V lost 1 base and J lost 3, with 13 bases in between.

The chain recombines TRBV18 with TRBJ2-5; D may be TRBD1 (6 bases). Germline values: CDR1 KGHSH, CDR2 LQKENI. This CDR3 contains 14 residues. The germline V and J ends were trimmed by 5 bases and 2 bases, with 12 bases remaining between them. In nucleotides, the CDR3 is TGTGCCAGCTCAACCAGACAGGAACAAGAGACCCAGTACTTC. This gives the protein CASSTRQEQETQYF.

By sample share, this clone is large (0.1 to 1%). The rearrangement uses TRBV9 and TRBJ2-7; TRBD2 agrees at 9 bases. Germline V gene sequence: CDR1 SGDLS, CDR2 YYNGEE. The CDR3 has 15 amino acids. V trimming: 4 bases; J trimming: 9 bases; junction bases outside the gene matches: 14. CDR3 DNA sequence: TGTGCCAGCAGCCTCGAACCGGGACTAGCTGGGGGGCAGTACTTC. Its translation is CASSLEPGLAGGQYF.

The rearrangement links TRBV19 to TRBJ2-3; 8 nucleotides line up with TRBD1. The CDR3 loop spans 17 amino acids. In germline, CDR1 is LNHDA, CDR2 SQIVND (reference sequence). Trimming at V came to 3 bases and at J to 1 base, leaving 9 bases not matched to a gene. As DNA, the CDR3 is TGTGCCAGTAGTATCTCCGCGACAGGGGAGGGCACAGATACGCAGTATTTT. It encodes CASSISATGEGTDTQYF.

Only a few counts were recorded for this clone. V and J are TRBV6-5 and TRBJ2-2; 7 bases are shared with TRBD1. The CDR3 consists of 13 residues. Germline V gene sequence: CDR1 MNHEY, CDR2 SVGAGI. V lost 6 bases, J lost 6 bases, and 4 bases stayed unmatched. The CDR3: CASSFQGAGELFF. In DNA, the CDR3 is TGTGCCAGCAGCTTCCAGGGGGCCGGGGAGCTGTTTTTT.

The J gene is TRBJ1-3, the V gene TRBV12-5; tentatively, D is TRBD1 (5 bases). V was clipped by 6 bases and J by 0 bases, with 12 bases between them. The CDR3 contains 15 residues. CDR1 is LGHNT, CDR2 FRNRAP, per germline. The CDR3 region is CASGPGDSSGNTIYF. The CDR3, as DNA: TGTGCTAGTGGCCCTGGAGACAGCTCTGGAAACACCATATATTTT.